Following are 20 T cell receptor beta chains from one sample sequenced in a study of T cell changes during pregnancy in multiple sclerosis. Profiling relied on immunoSEQ multiplex PCR, and the TCRdb table lists in-frame clones only, not all of them. The sample includes around 59,000 clones, 93% of them seen just once. The input for sequencing was CD8+ T cells from peripheral blood mononuclear cells, taken in the second trimester of pregnancy. These receptors were obtained from a female donor with multiple sclerosis, enrolled in a pregnancy study.

V usage is TRBV28 and J usage is TRBJ2-2; D call uncertain. Germline V gene data show CDR1 as MDHEN and CDR2 as SYDVKM. Trimming stripped 4 bases from V and 1 base from J, with 7 bases between. The CDR3 totals 14 residues. The CDR3 DNA sequence: TGTGCCAGCAGTTACAGATTGAACACCGGGGAGCTGTTTTTT. Translating it yields CASSYRLNTGELFF.

V and J are TRBV28 and TRBJ2-7, with TRBD1 identical over 10 bases. The CDR3 runs to 16 residues. Germline assignment: CDR1 MDHEN and CDR2 SYDVKM. The V and J ends lost 6 bases and 5 bases, in that order; junction bases with no gene match: 13. The CDR3 bases are TGTGCCAGCAGCCTACGCGACAGGGGGCCTCAGGACGAGCAGTACTTC. The encoded protein is CASSLRDRGPQDEQYF.

The chain combines TRBV6-5 with TRBJ2-5; TRBD2 might be the D (5 bases). CDR3 size: 14 residues. V dropped 6 bases and J dropped 3 bases, with 14 bases sitting between them. Germline V CDR1 and CDR2: MNHEY, SVGAGI. The chain's CDR3 is CASSPPDGKETQYF. CDR3 in DNA: TGTGCCAGCAGCCCTCCGGACGGGAAAGAGACCCAGTACTTC.

This rearrangement joins TRBV9 to TRBJ2-5, with 8 bases aligning to TRBD1. Losses at the gene ends were 3 bases for V and 3 bases for J; bases not matched to a gene: 13. CDR3 size: 17 residues. Germline V CDR1 and CDR2: SGDLS, YYNGEE. The CDR3 DNA reads as TGTGCCAGCAGCGAGGGGACAGGACGGGTGGGAAAAGAGACCCAGTACTTC. Encoded protein: CASSEGTGRVGKETQYF.

The chain links TRBV28 to TRBJ2-6; unclear D gene. The CDR3 is 15 residues long. V was clipped by 3 bases and J by 1 base, with 7 bases between them. CDR1 and CDR2 from the germline V gene are MDHEN and SYDVKM. The CDR3 loop reads CASSFGRSGANVLTF. CDR3 in DNA: TGTGCCAGCAGTTTTGGCAGGTCTGGGGCCAACGTCCTGACTTTC.

In its sample, this clone was seen once. The gene calls are TRBV30 and TRBJ2-1, with D maybe TRBD2 (5 bases). Looked up from germline, CDR1 is GTSNPN and CDR2 is SVGIG (reference sequence). V lost 1 base and J lost 0, with 7 bases in between. The CDR3 consists of 14 residues. CDR3 sequence: CAWSDTSSYNEQFF. Written as DNA, the CDR3 is TGTGCCTGGAGTGATACTAGCTCCTACAATGAGCAGTTCTTC.

V is TRBV27 and J is TRBJ2-3; TRBD2 might be the D (5 bases). V gave up 0 bases and J gave up 2 bases, with 18 bases separating them. The V gene's germline CDR1 is MNHEY and CDR2 SMNVEV (reference sequence). This CDR3 contains 18 residues. The CDR3 DNA sequence: TGTGCCAGCAGTTTATCTTGGTCAGGACTTAGGCACACAGATACGCAGTATTTT. Protein sequence: CASSLSWSGLRHTDTQYF.

This chain uses TRBV5-8 with TRBJ1-5; 10 bases fit TRBD1. There are 15 residues in the CDR3. Germline values: CDR1 SGHTS, CDR2 YDEGEE. The ends lost 2 bases at V and 2 bases at J; junction bases unmatched: 1. Written as DNA, the CDR3 is TGTGCCAGCAGCTTAGGGACAGGGGGCAATCAGCCCCAGCATTTT. Amino acid sequence: CASSLGTGGNQPQHF.

This rearrangement joins TRBV6-5 to TRBJ1-4, with 7 bases aligning to TRBD1. After removal of 2 bases from V and 8 bases from J, the junction contained 8 bases not matched to a gene. Germline V gives CDR1 MNHEY, CDR2 SVGAGI. CDR3 length: 15 amino acids. CDR3 loop: CASSYEGGRDEKLFF. CDR3 bases: TGTGCCAGCAGTTACGAAGGGGGCCGGGACGAAAAACTGTTTTTT.

The chain links TRBV4-3 to TRBJ2-4; 9 bases are a match to TRBD1. The germline V gene encodes CDR1 LGHNA and CDR2 YSLEER. V shed 0 bases and J 2 bases; nucleotides not matched to a gene: 5. This CDR3 spans 17 amino acids. The CDR3 region has the DNA TGCGCCAGCAGCCAAGATAGGGGACAGGGACCCAAAAACATTCAGTACTTC. Residues: CASSQDRGQGPKNIQYF.

This clone is a singleton in its sample. This chain uses TRBV15 with TRBJ2-2; D is possibly TRBD2 (6 bases). Trimming left V 6 bases short and J 4 bases short, with 15 bases between. Germline V gene data show CDR1 as LNHNV and CDR2 as YYDKDF (reference sequence). The CDR3 has 15 residues. The chain's CDR3 is CATRIGGDVTGELFF. The CDR3 DNA follows: TGTGCCACCAGGATCGGGGGAGATGTCACCGGGGAGCTGTTTTTT.

CDR3 region: CASSLGGDRLRSYEQYF. DNA for the CDR3: TGTGCCAGCAGCTTAGGGGGAGATCGACTCCGCTCCTACGAGCAGTACTTC. The V gene is TRBV13, the J gene TRBJ2-7, with a tentative D call TRBD2 (5 bases). Germline V gene data show CDR1 as PRHDT and CDR2 as FYEKMQ (reference sequence). The V and J ends lost 0 bases and 0 bases respectively, with 15 bases between them. There are 17 residues in the CDR3.

J is TRBJ2-1 and V is TRBV7-9; 8 positions agree with TRBD1. Looked up from germline, CDR1 is SEHNR and CDR2 is FQNEAQ (reference sequence). The CDR3 has 14 amino acids. The V segment lost 4 bases and the J segment 8 bases; nucleotides outside the gene matches: 7. The DNA of the CDR3 is TGTGCCAGCAGCTCAGTGACAGGGGCGGATGAGCAGTTCTTC. Its translation is CASSSVTGADEQFF.

The chain is built from TRBV11-2 and TRBJ2-3; the D gene is possibly TRBD1 (5 bases). The CDR3 totals 14 residues. Between the trimmed V and J ends, which lost 1 base and 4 bases, there was a span of 9 bases. In germline, CDR1 is SGHAT, CDR2 FQNNGV. The CDR3 DNA reads as TGTGCCAGCAGCTTAGCGGTCAGGGCAGATACGCAGTATTTT. Protein product: CASSLAVRADTQYF.

V is TRBV10-1 and J is TRBJ2-5; TRBD1 aligns across 8 bases. The junction had 15 bases not matched to a gene; V was cut back by 3 bases and J by 6 bases. This CDR3 comprises 17 residues. Germline V CDR1 and CDR2: WNHNN, SYGVQD (reference sequence). The DNA of the CDR3 is TGCGCCAGCAGTGACGTCCGGGGTGGACAGGGAGTGAAGACCCAGTACTTC. Protein sequence: CASSDVRGGQGVKTQYF.

CDR3 sequence reads: CASSVGAGYEQYF. The CDR3 DNA follows: TGTGCCAGCAGCGTAGGCGCGGGCTACGAGCAGTACTTC. V usage is TRBV9 and J usage is TRBJ2-7; tentatively, D is TRBD2 (5 bases). Per germline, CDR1 SGDLS and CDR2 YYNGEE. The CDR3 consists of 13 residues. Trimming left V 0 bases short and J 3 bases short, with 7 bases between.

The CDR3 region is CASRAGTGGEIANQPQHF. CDR3 nucleotide sequence: TGTGCCAGCAGGGCCGGGACAGGAGGAGAAATCGCGAATCAGCCCCAGCATTTT. The V call is TRBV11-2, the J call TRBJ1-5, with 8 bases lining up with TRBD1. Germline CDR1 reads SGHAT; CDR2 reads FQNNGV. The V gene end was trimmed by 6 bases and the J gene end by 4 bases; junction bases not matched to a gene: 17. This CDR3 is 18 amino acids long.

The V gene is TRBV13, the J gene TRBJ2-3, with 13 bases matching TRBD2. CDR3 length: 17 residues. V lost 7 bases, J lost 0 bases, and 7 bases stayed unmatched. Germline V CDR1 and CDR2: PRHDT, FYEKMQ (reference sequence). The CDR3 region is CASTGLAGTLSTDTQYF. CDR3 DNA: TGTGCCAGCACGGGACTAGCGGGGACACTAAGCACAGATACGCAGTATTTT.

This clone was recorded only once. The rearrangement uses TRBV7-2 and TRBJ1-5; 8 nucleotides line up with TRBD1. V lost 5 bases, J lost 7 bases, and 4 bases stayed unmatched. This CDR3 is 13 amino acids long. Per the germline V gene, CDR1 is SGHTA and CDR2 is FQGNSA. CDR3 DNA sequence: TGTGCCAGCAGCGCAGGGGGCTGGCAGCCCCAGCATTTT. Encoded protein: CASSAGGWQPQHF.

This rearrangement joins TRBV5-4 to TRBJ2-5, with D maybe TRBD2 (6 bases). CDR3 length: 15 residues. With 2 bases removed from V and 5 bases from J, the gap between germline ends came to 16 bases. Looked up from germline, CDR1 is SGHNT and CDR2 is YYREEE (reference sequence). The DNA for the CDR3 is TGTGCCAGCAGCTTCGAAGGACCGGAGGGGGAGACCCAGTACTTC. Protein sequence: CASSFEGPEGETQYF.